This TCR beta chain emerged from a study of regulatory T cells in long-lasting Graves disease. Concerning this clonotype: This clone may be a read error of a much larger clone one base away.

As for time point: newly diagnosed GD, antithyroid drugs for less than 3 months. Scientists built the TCR library using RNA that was extracted from PBMCs. This CDR3 is built from 13 residues. CDR1 is KGHSH, CDR2 LQKENI, per germline. Both iRepertoire HTBI primers and Arm-PCR of CDR3 regions were used to build the TCR beta libraries. Via MiXCR, TCRdb re-called the multiplex PCR reads, giving one row per CDR3 protein. This sample has about 460,000 distinct CDR3 sequences, with around 13% found just once. The data were also submitted as part of a second study, on T cells in Graves' hyperthyroidism and ophthalmopathy. From that paper: HTBI primers were employed in a first-round RT-PCR of the TCR CDR3.

The specimen was peripheral blood mononuclear cells (PBMCs), collected at new diagnosis, from a patient treated with antithyroid drugs. The V gene is TRBV18, the J gene TRBJ2-1, with D possibly being TRBD2 (5 bases). The receptor was derived from a woman in her fifties or sixties with Graves disease. As DNA, the CDR3 is TGTGCCAGCTCACCCGAGGGCCACAATGAGCGGTTCTTC. Translated, it gives CASSPEGHNERFF.